This entry lists 29 T cell receptor beta chains sequenced from one sample in a study of T cell repertoires in aging, cancer and after chemotherapy. A mixed TRB-A/B primer pool amplified rearranged TRB by multiplex touch-down PCR. TCRdb redid the calling of the multiplex PCR reads with MiXCR, one entry per CDR3 protein. The sample has around 2,000 distinct CDR3 sequences; about 24% are singletons. TCR beta rearrangements were amplified from peripheral blood genomic DNA. Sequenced input: blood. Receptors originate from a human donor with a solid tumor.

This clonotype has only a few counts. An end of the junction differs from the germline gene, which may be a read error. This chain uses TRBV5-6 with TRBJ2-1; possible D gene TRBD1, 5 bases. The germline V gene has CDR1 SGHDT and CDR2 YYEEEE. This CDR3 has 14 residues. DNA of the CDR3: TGCGCCAGCAGGGCATCTAGCTCCTACAATGAGCAGTTCTTC. Its protein is CASRASSSYNEQFF. The variable domain in full, completed from reference TRBV5-6 and TRBJ2-1, reads DAGVTQSPTHLIKTRGQQVTLRCSPKSGHDTVSWYQQALGQGPQFIFQYYEEEERQRGNFPDRFSGHQFPNYSSELNVNALLLGDSALYLCASRASSSYNEQFFGPGTRLTVL.

The gene calls are TRBV10-1 and TRBJ2-2; 12 bases fit TRBD1. Germline CDR1 WNHNN, CDR2 SYGVQD (reference sequence). CDR3 size: 16 residues. V lost 3 bases and J lost 10; bases outside the gene matches: 9. The CDR3 region has the DNA TGCGCCAGCAGTGACCAACTAGGGACAGGGGGCGAGGAGCTGTTTTTT. It specifies CASSDQLGTGGEELFF.

The genes are TRBV29-1 and TRBJ1-5; tentative D call: TRBD1 (5 bases). Looked up from germline, CDR1 is SQVTM and CDR2 is ANQGSEA. The length of the CDR3 is 14 residues. Deletions cut 6 bases from V and 1 base from J, with 13 bases between. The CDR3 region is CSVRQRDSNQPQHF. The DNA for the CDR3 is TGCAGCGTCAGGCAGCGGGACAGCAATCAGCCCCAGCATTTT. Together with reference TRBV29-1 and TRBJ1-5, the CDR3 gives the full variable domain: SAVISQKPSRDICQRGTSLTIQCQVDSQVTMMFWYRQQPGQSLTLIATANQGSEATYESGFVIDKFPISRPNLTFSTLTVSNMSPEDSSIYLCSVRQRDSNQPQHFGDGTRLSIL.

The J gene is TRBJ2-1, the V gene TRBV4-2, with 10 bases fitting TRBD2. V was clipped by 0 bases and J by 2 bases; unmatched bases: 4. Germline V CDR1 and CDR2: LGHNA, YNFKEQ. This CDR3 is built from 17 residues. CDR3 nucleotide sequence: TGTGCCAGCAGCCAAGATCTAGCGGGGGACCCCTACAATGAGCAGTTCTTC. This translates into CASSQDLAGDPYNEQFF.

By share, this clonotype counts as medium-sized. This sequence joins TRBV27 and TRBJ2-1, with 12 bases fitting TRBD1. With 5 bases clipped from V and 10 bases from J, the junction kept 6 bases outside the gene matches. CDR3 size: 14 residues. CDR1 is MNHEY and CDR2 is SMNVEV in the germline V gene (reference sequence). CDR3 protein: CASSPGTGGREQFF. The CDR3 nucleotides are TGTGCCAGCAGTCCCGGGACAGGGGGCCGGGAGCAGTTCTTC.

Written as DNA, the CDR3 is TGTGCCAGCAGCTTCGCGGGGGAAGAGACCCAGTACTTC. This codes for CASSFAGEETQYF. J is TRBJ2-5 and V is TRBV7-2; 7 bases fit TRBD2. From germline, CDR1 is SGHTA and CDR2 FQGNSA. The CDR3 has 13 residues. V lost 3 bases, J lost 3 bases, and 1 base stayed unmatched.

Judged by abundance, this clonotype is medium-sized (0.01 to 0.1%). The genes are TRBV6-5 and TRBJ2-4; TRBD2 might be the D (6 bases). This CDR3 has 16 residues. Germline-derived CDR1 and CDR2 are MNHEY and SVGAGI. Trimming left V 6 bases short and J 0 bases short, with 15 bases between. CDR3 sequence (DNA): TGTGCCAGCAGCCTCAGGAGGGGTCTAGCCAAAAACATTCAGTACTTC. Amino acids: CASSLRRGLAKNIQYF.

This clonotype showed up just a few times. This chain joins TRBV5-1 and TRBJ1-4; D is unclear. This CDR3 is built from 15 residues. V was cut by 0 bases and J by 8 bases, with 14 bases left in between. From germline, CDR1 is SGHRS and CDR2 YFSETQ. The CDR3 loop reads CASSLVGRVVEKLFF. The CDR3 DNA sequence: TGCGCCAGCAGCTTGGTTGGTAGGGTGGTCGAAAAACTGTTTTTT.

As regards this clonotype: Just one base apart from a much larger clone, this may be a read error. The rearrangement joins TRBV6-5 to TRBJ1-1, with 7 bases fitting TRBD1. The CDR3 length is 16 residues. The ends lost 2 bases at V and 0 bases at J; junction bases unmatched: 6. The germline gives CDR1 MNHEY, CDR2 SVGAGI. The CDR3 reads CASSYETGKVNTEAFF. CDR3 coding DNA: TGTGCCAGCAGTTACGAGACAGGGAAAGTGAACACTGAAGCTTTCTTT.

This clonotype is medium-sized within its sample. This chain connects TRBV27 to TRBJ2-2; the D is unclear. The CDR3 has 11 amino acids. Germline assignment: CDR1 MNHEY and CDR2 SMNVEV (reference sequence). V lost 5 bases, J lost 5 bases, and 3 bases lay in between. The DNA of the CDR3 is TGTGCCAGCAGTCGGACCGGGGAGCTGTTTTTT. It encodes CASSRTGELFF.

The chain has TRBV19 and TRBJ2-7; 11 bases agree with TRBD2. Germline CDR1 and CDR2: LNHDA and SQIVND (reference sequence). The CDR3 contains 14 residues. V lost 6 bases and J lost 2; bases outside the gene matches: 3. The CDR3 is CASRTSGVTYEQYF. The CDR3 nucleotides are TGTGCCAGTAGGACTAGCGGGGTAACCTACGAGCAGTACTTC. Together with reference TRBV19 and TRBJ2-7, the CDR3 gives the full variable domain: DGGITQSPKYLFRKEGQNVTLSCEQNLNHDAMYWYRQDPGQGLRLIYYSQIVNDFQKGDIAEGYSVSREKKESFPLTVTSAQKNPTAFYLCASRTSGVTYEQYFGPGTRLTVT.

This clonotype is medium-sized (0.01 to 0.1%). The rearrangement joins TRBV30 to TRBJ1-4; 7 nucleotides line up with TRBD1. V was clipped by 2 bases and J by 6 bases; unmatched bases: 6. From germline, CDR1 is GTSNPN and CDR2 SVGIG (reference sequence). The CDR3 contains 14 residues. CDR3 bases: TGTGCCTGGAGTAAGGACAGGAACGATGAAAAACTGTTTTTT. It encodes CAWSKDRNDEKLFF. The full variable domain, completed using reference TRBV30 and TRBJ1-4, is SQTIHQWPATLVQPVGSPLSLECTVEGTSNPNLYWYRQAAGRGLQLLFYSVGIGQISSEVPQNLSASRPQDRQFILSSKKLLLSDSGFYLCAWSKDRNDEKLFFGSGTQLSVL.

The chain combines TRBV12-3 or TRBV12-4 with TRBJ2-3; 12 bases are a match to TRBD2. V gave up 3 bases and J gave up 4 bases; unmatched junction bases: 17. This CDR3 is 20 amino acids long. DNA of the CDR3: TGTGCCAGCAGTTTTTCGACTTCTAGCGGGGGGGCCCTCCTCGCAGATACGCAGTATTTT. This sequence encodes CASSFSTSSGGALLADTQYF.

This clonotype was picked up one time. The chain links TRBV20-1 to TRBJ2-7; 11 bases are a match to TRBD2. The CDR3 extends over 15 amino acids. V was pared by 5 bases and J by 0 bases, with 6 bases of the junction left unmatched. The germline gives CDR1 DFQATT, CDR2 SNEGSKA (reference sequence). CDR3 amino acids: CSASSGTSGSYEQYF. DNA for the CDR3: TGCAGTGCTTCCTCCGGGACTAGCGGCTCCTACGAGCAGTACTTC.

A word on this clonotype: Likely a read error: the CDR3 ends without its conserved phenylalanine or tryptophan. The chain has TRBV7-2 and TRBJ2-1, with D perhaps matching TRBD1 or TRBD2 (5 bases each). The germline V gene has CDR1 SGHTA and CDR2 FQGNSA. This CDR3 contains 14 residues. The CDR3 DNA sequence: TGTGCCAGCAGTTCCGGGGCGCGTTACAATAAGCAGTTCTTA. Translated: CASSSGARYNKQFL.

Within the sample, this clonotype is medium-sized. The chain recombines TRBV6-2 or TRBV6-3 with TRBJ2-1; possibly TRBD2 for D (6 bases). The CDR3 covers 14 residues. Germline CDR1 reads MNHEY; CDR2 reads SVGEGT. V lost 8 bases and J lost 7, with 18 bases in between. CDR3 region: CASARLGGFNEQFF. The CDR3 coding sequence is TGTGCCAGCGCCCGATTAGGAGGGTTTAATGAGCAGTTCTTC.

The chain uses TRBV20-1 and TRBJ1-5; weak D call: TRBD1 (6 bases). V was trimmed by 3 bases and J by 7 bases, leaving 10 bases between them. This CDR3 contains 12 residues. Germline loops: CDR1 DFQATT, CDR2 SNEGSKA (reference sequence). The CDR3 here is CSASGGGQPQHF. In nucleotides, the CDR3 is TGCAGTGCTAGTGGGGGCGGACAGCCCCAGCATTTT.

Relative to its sample, this clonotype is medium-sized. The V gene is TRBV6-1, the J gene TRBJ1-1; unclear D gene. The V end was cut by 6 bases, the J end by 1 base, with 3 bases between. The germline V gene encodes CDR1 MNHNS and CDR2 SASEGT. The CDR3 has 11 amino acids. The CDR3 region has the DNA TGTGCCAGCAGGAAGAACACTGAAGCTTTCTTT. Its translation: CASRKNTEAFF.

By frequency in the sample, this clonotype is medium-sized. V gene TRBV5-4 combines with J gene TRBJ1-4; D gene ambiguous. In germline, CDR1 is SGHNT, CDR2 YYREEE (reference sequence). The CDR3 totals 12 residues. Trimming removed 3 bases from V and 6 bases from J, with 6 bases in between. CDR3 in amino acids: CASSYMDEKLFF. In nucleotides, the CDR3 is TGTGCCAGCAGCTACATGGATGAAAAACTGTTTTTT.

Comments on this clonotype: A much larger clone lies one base from this, so it may be a read error. Written as DNA, the CDR3 is TGTGTCAGTATGCCGGGAAACCTGGAGACCCAGTACTTC. This sequence encodes CVSMPGNLETQYF. The chain recombines TRBV19 with TRBJ2-5, with D possibly matching TRBD2 (5 bases). The CDR3 runs to 13 residues. Per the germline V gene, CDR1 is LNHDA and CDR2 is SQIVND (reference sequence).

Note on this clonotype: A much more abundant neighbour one base away suggests this may be a read error. This rearrangement joins TRBV5-6 to TRBJ1-2; D remains ambiguous. Germline CDR1 reads SGHDT; CDR2 reads YYEEEE. This CDR3 spans 13 amino acids. CDR3 sequence reads: CASSLSRSYSYTF. CDR3 DNA sequence: TGTGCCAGCAGCTTGAGCAGGAGCTATAGCTACACCTTC.

Only a few counts were recorded for this clonotype. The V and J genes are TRBV18 and TRBJ1-1; D is uncertain. The length of the CDR3 is 13 residues. V shed 4 bases and J shed 1 base, with 7 bases lying between them. Germline V gene lookup returns CDR1 KGHSH and CDR2 LQKENI. The CDR3 here is CASSRGPNTEAFF. CDR3 in DNA: TGTGCCAGCTCACGGGGTCCGAACACTGAAGCTTTCTTT.

Sample share makes this clonotype large (0.1 to 1%). The chain carries TRBV29-1 and TRBJ2-3, with TRBD2 matching over 8 bases. The CDR3 loop spans 16 amino acids. Germline CDR1 and CDR2: SQVTM and ANQGSEA. V shed 6 bases and J 6 bases; nucleotides not matched to a gene: 17. In nucleotides, the CDR3 is TGCAGCGTCGGGGTCAGGAGCGGGGGAGTCCGCGATACGCAGTATTTT. Its protein is CSVGVRSGGVRDTQYF.

This chain joins TRBV20-1 and TRBJ1-2, with a possible D match to TRBD1 (5 bases). CDR3 size: 15 residues. V was clipped by 3 bases and J by 3 bases, with 17 bases between them. CDR1 and CDR2 from the germline V gene are DFQATT and SNEGSKA (reference sequence). The CDR3 coding sequence is TGCAGTGCTAGGGGGGTAACATGGGGTGACTATGGCTACACCTTC. Protein sequence: CSARGVTWGDYGYTF.

To note about this clonotype: The final CDR3 position lacks the conserved phenylalanine or tryptophan, pointing to a likely read error. V is TRBV20-1 and J is TRBJ2-5, with 7 bases lining up with TRBD2. The germline V gene has CDR1 DFQATT and CDR2 SNEGSKA (reference sequence). The V and J ends lost 6 bases and 0 bases, in that order; junction bases with no gene match: 7. The CDR3 spans 14 residues. CDR3 amino acids: CSAGAGTNQETQYI. CDR3 bases: TGCAGTGCCGGTGCCGGGACTAACCAAGAGACCCAGTACATC.

On this clonotype: At one end, the junction sequence differs from germline, possibly due to a read error. CDR3 residues: CASSLEQSSYNEQFF. CDR3 sequence (DNA): TGCGCCAGCAGCTTGGAGCAGAGCTCCTACAATGAGCAGTTCTTC. The rearrangement links TRBV5-6 to TRBJ2-1; no firm D call. CDR1 and CDR2 (germline): SGHDT, YYEEEE. CDR3 size: 15 residues.

The gene calls are TRBV10-3 and TRBJ1-3; 7 bases fit TRBD1. Germline assignment: CDR1 ENHRY and CDR2 SYGVKD. Trimming at V came to 3 bases and at J to 4 bases, leaving 9 bases not matched to a gene. This CDR3 region has 16 residues. This chain's CDR3 is CAISDYTGERGNTIYF. As DNA, the CDR3 is TGTGCCATCAGTGATTACACAGGGGAGCGGGGAAACACCATATATTTT.

This clonotype was counted only a few times. The chain carries TRBV20-1 and TRBJ2-3; 9 bases fit TRBD2. Germline values: CDR1 DFQATT, CDR2 SNEGSKA (reference sequence). After removal of 4 bases from V and 2 bases from J, the junction contained 13 bases not matched to a gene. The CDR3 loop spans 17 amino acids. The CDR3 nucleotides read TGCAGTGCTACCCGTTTCGAAGCGGGGGGAAACACAGATACGCAGTATTTT. It encodes CSATRFEAGGNTDTQYF.

The CDR3 loop is CASSEWGTSGGAKQYF. The CDR3, as DNA: TGTGCCAGCAGTGAATGGGGGACTAGCGGGGGGGCTAAGCAGTACTTC. This chain uses TRBV2 with TRBJ2-7; 16 bases map to TRBD2. CDR1 is SNHLY and CDR2 is FYNNEI in the germline V gene. This CDR3 contains 16 residues. With V trimmed by 2 bases and J by 8 bases, 6 bases remained unmatched.